The rows below give T cell receptor beta chains drawn from one sample of a study of cytomegalovirus exposure and HLA in healthy donors. Sequencing was performed with immunoSEQ multiplex PCR; in TCRdb, only in-frame clones are kept and a portion is missing. The sample carries 130,000 or so clones, around 77% recorded once. Sequenced input: PBMCs. Source of these receptors: a man aged 18 to 35 in good health and CMV-seropositive. The CDR3 runs from the conserved cysteine through the conserved F or W. The order of the fields is D gene, J gene, clone size, V gene, CDR3 DNA, CDR3 protein. A D gene is named only where the DNA matches it firmly. Size values are once, few and many counts, or a class for expanded clones, and some rows have none.

>.|TRBJ1-6|once|TRBV30
TGTGCCTGGAGTGTACGGATCGGGAGGACGGATTCACCCCTCCACTTT
CAWSVRIGRTDSPLHF
>.|TRBJ1-6|.|TRBV2
TGTGCCAGCAGGGAAGCAGGGGTTAATTCACCTCTCCACTTT
CASREAGVNSPLHF
>.|TRBJ1-1|.|TRBV11-2
TGTGCCAGCAGAGGAGAAAAGATCCGAAACACTGAAGCTTTCTTT
CASRGEKIRNTEAFF
>.|TRBJ2-5|.|TRBV10-2
TGCGCCGGCAGTGATTCTAGCTTCGGCGAGACCCAGTACTTC
CAGSDSSFGETQYF
>.|TRBJ2-7|.|TRBV6-5
TGTGCCAGCAGTTATTCCGAGGGGGTCTACGAGCAGTACTTC
CASSYSEGVYEQYF
>TRBD1|TRBJ2-5|.|TRBV5-5
TGTGCCAGCAGCTTTTACCAGGGGGCCCGGGAGACCCAGTACTTC
CASSFYQGARETQYF
>TRBD2|TRBJ2-6|.|TRBV5-1
TGCGCCAGCAGCTTGTTCAGGGAGGGGTTCCTCTCTGGGGCCAACGGCCTGACTTTC
CASSLFREGFLSGANGLTF
>.|TRBJ2-7|.|TRBV27
TGTGCCAGCAGTTTAAACAGGGTCACCTACGAGCAGTACTTC
CASSLNRVTYEQYF
>.|TRBJ2-2|.|TRBV6-1
TGTGCCAGCAGTGAACCGGGAGAGAACACCGGGGAGCTGTTTTTT
CASSEPGENTGELFF
>.|TRBJ2-7|.|TRBV30
TGTGCCTGGAGCTCCCGTTATAGCTCCTACGAGCAGTACTTC
CAWSSRYSSYEQYF
>TRBD1|TRBJ1-2|.|TRBV10-3
TGTGCCATCAGTGCCGGACAGGGGTTCTATGGCTACACCTTC
CAISAGQGFYGYTF
>TRBD1|TRBJ2-3|.|TRBV6-5
TGTGCCAGCAGTCCTACAGGGGCTGACACAGATACGCAGTATTTT
CASSPTGADTDTQYF
>TRBD1|TRBJ1-1|.|TRBV5-6
TGTGCCAGCAGCTGGGGGTGGACAGGCGTCAACACTGAAGCTTTCTTT
CASSWGWTGVNTEAFF
>TRBD1|TRBJ2-7|.|TRBV2
TGTGCCAGCAGTGGGGACAGGGAGCTCTACGAGCAGTACTTC
CASSGDRELYEQYF
>TRBD1|TRBJ1-2|few|TRBV19
TGTGCCAGTAGTTCTCTCAGCAGGGACAGGGCAGGCTATGGCTACACCTTC
CASSSLSRDRAGYGYTF
>.|TRBJ2-3|.|TRBV4-1
TGCGCCAGCAGCCAAACCGGAGGGTTCACAGATACGCAGTATTTT
CASSQTGGFTDTQYF